This record looks at one T cell receptor beta chain sequence and its context. The clone's antigen remains unknown. Base qualities are not at hand, and no much larger clone is one base apart. Reading from cysteine to phenylalanine, the CDR3 counts 15 amino acids. Of all the DNA, just the CDR3 is kept, 45 bases in frame from base 1. After removal of 6 bases from V and 3 bases from J, the junction retains 10 bases not matched to a gene. CDR1 is given as SGHTA and CDR2 as FQGNSA, both from the germline V gene. The sample is drawn from a study of lymphopenia after photon versus proton radiotherapy (dated by TCRdb to about 2019). About the study as a whole: The immunological effects of photon versus proton radiation therapy were compared in patients with gastrointestinal tumors who developed high-grade lymphopenia. The study was designed to characterize how the impact on the immune system differs between the two radiation modalities. The 20 patients in the cohort had gastrointestinal tumors, were treated with either photon or proton therapy, and subsequently developed lymphopenia. The research as a whole found: During treatment, patients who received photon therapy lost naive T cells and TCR diversity and gained effector/memory populations, whereas patients who received proton therapy remained relatively stable. Once the lymphocyte count had reached its nadir, the repertoires of photon-treated patients showed oligoclonal expansion, particularly of CD8+ Temra cells, and this expansion drove the decline in diversity. The survival association was examined only in patients who died, and the authors described better survival with proton therapy as a possibility, not as a demonstrated result. Among patients across the cohort who died, overall survival time showed an inverse correlation with a larger post-nadir drop in TCR diversity.

Library generation was performed with the immunoSEQ multiplex PCR assay. Deep sequencing of rearranged TCR beta loci, alongside multiparametric flow cytometry, was used to profile T cell repertoires. Imported from immuneACCESS, the table was reduced by TCRdb to in-frame sequences with V and J called. These copies leave out some clones; in studies compared against another copy, an unresolved V gene accounts for under half, and the cause of the remainder is not known. The sample yields some 76,000 clones; 85% to 95% were counted once. 2.2% of the sample lies in the top ten. Source: peripheral blood, taken from a patient treated with photon-based radiotherapy. This clonotype was obtained from a woman in her thirties or forties with cholangiocarcinoma. The chain employs TRBV7-2 and TRBJ2-7; TRBD2 agrees with 8 junctional bases. The CDR3 protein sequence reads: CASRYLAGPDYEQYF. The bases read TGTGCCAGCAGATACTTAGCGGGGCCCGACTACGAGCAGTACTTC.